This T cell receptor (beta chain) was sequenced during a study of human T cells and chemical hapten exposure. As processed by the authors: Samples had a median of about 96,000 TCRs, ranging about 20,000 to 700,000. One entry per CDR3 protein, called by TCRdb with MiXCR from the RACE reads. The V and J calls and clone size are TCRdb's, not the authors'. In the table there are tens of thousands of distinct CDR3 sequences, about 12% of which are singletons. As to time point: pre-sensitization, week 0. As for treatment: therapeutic diphenylcyclopropenone sensitization with weekly scalp DPC. Blood, whole and unfractionated, served as the source for total RNA extraction. The receptor comes from a woman in her thirties or forties with alopecia areata. Some clones in this sample may be carry-over from other donors' samples. This specimen consisted of whole blood, obtained in connection with sensitization to the hapten diphenylcyclopropenone (DPC).

CDR3 sequence (DNA): TGCGCCAGCAGCTTCAATAGAGACAATGAGCAGTTCTTC. Protein product: CASSFNRDNEQFF. The gene calls are TRBV4-3 and TRBJ2-1, with unresolved D. Trimming took 5 bases from V and 5 from J, leaving 10 bases between them. This CDR3 contains 13 residues. Per the germline V gene, CDR1 is LGHNA and CDR2 is YSLEER.